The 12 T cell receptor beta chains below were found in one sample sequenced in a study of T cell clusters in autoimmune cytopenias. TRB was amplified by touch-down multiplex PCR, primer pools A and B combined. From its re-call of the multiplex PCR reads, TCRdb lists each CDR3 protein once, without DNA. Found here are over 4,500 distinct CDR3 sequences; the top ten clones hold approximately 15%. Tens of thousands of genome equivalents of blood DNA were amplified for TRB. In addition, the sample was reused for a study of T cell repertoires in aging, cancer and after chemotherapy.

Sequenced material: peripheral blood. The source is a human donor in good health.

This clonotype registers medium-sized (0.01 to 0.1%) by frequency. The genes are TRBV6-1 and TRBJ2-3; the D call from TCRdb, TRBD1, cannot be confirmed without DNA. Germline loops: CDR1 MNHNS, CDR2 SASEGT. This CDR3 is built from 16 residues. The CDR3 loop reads CASSEASGGAEDTQYF.

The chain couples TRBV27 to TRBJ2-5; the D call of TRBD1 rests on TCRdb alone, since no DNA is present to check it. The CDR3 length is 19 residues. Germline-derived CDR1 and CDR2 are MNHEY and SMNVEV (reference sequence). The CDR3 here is CASSLSWSLRDGEGVTQYF.

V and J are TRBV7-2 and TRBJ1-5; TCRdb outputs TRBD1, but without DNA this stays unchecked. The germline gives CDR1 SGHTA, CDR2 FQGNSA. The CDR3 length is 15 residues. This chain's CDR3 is CASSFGKGGGQPQHF.

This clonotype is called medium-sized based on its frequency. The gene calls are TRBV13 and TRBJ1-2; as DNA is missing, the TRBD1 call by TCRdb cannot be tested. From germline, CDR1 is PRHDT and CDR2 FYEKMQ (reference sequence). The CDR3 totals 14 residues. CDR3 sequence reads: CASSPRTGTYGYTF.

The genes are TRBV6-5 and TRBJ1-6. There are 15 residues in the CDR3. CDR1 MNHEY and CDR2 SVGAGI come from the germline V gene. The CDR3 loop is CASSQSQGHQSPLHF.

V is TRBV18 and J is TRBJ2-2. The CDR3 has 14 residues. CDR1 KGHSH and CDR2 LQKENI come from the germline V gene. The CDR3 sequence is CASSPSGDTGELFF.

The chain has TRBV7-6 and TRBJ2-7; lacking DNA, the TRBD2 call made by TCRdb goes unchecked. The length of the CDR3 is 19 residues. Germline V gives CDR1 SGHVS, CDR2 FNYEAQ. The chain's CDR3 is CASSSTGVPGLPRPPEQYF.

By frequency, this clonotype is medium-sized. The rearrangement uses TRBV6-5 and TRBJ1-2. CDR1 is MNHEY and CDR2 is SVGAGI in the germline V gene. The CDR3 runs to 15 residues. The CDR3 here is CASSYSARPNYGYTF.

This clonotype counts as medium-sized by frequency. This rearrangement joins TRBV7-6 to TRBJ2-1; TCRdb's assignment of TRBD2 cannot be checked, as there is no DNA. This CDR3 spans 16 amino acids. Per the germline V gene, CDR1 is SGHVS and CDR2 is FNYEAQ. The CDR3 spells CASSLEASGGRNEQFF.

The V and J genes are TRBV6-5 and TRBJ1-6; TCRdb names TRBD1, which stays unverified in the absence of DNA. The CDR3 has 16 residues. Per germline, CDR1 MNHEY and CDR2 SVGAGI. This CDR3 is CASSYSSRGRGSPLHF.

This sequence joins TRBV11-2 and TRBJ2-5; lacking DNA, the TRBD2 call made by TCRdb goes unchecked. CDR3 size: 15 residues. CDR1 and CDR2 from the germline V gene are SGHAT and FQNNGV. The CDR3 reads CASSFSGGYHETQYF.

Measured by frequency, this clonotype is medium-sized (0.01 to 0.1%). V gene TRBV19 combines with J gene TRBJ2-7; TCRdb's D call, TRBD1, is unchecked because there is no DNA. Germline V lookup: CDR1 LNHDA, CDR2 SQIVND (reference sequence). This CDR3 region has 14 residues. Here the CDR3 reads CASSIEGATYEQYF.